A single sample gave rise to the 27 T cell receptor beta chains below, sequenced in a study of blood T cell repertoires in COVID-19. Repertoires were generated with immunoSEQ multiplex PCR, while TCRdb's copy carries only in-frame clones and drops some. The sample contains 200,000 to 300,000 clones, 80% to 85% of which appear only once. What was sequenced was peripheral blood. The origin of the receptors is a woman in her fifties or sixties with active or convalescent COVID-19.

The CDR3 bases are TGTGCCAGCAGCTTGAACACTGGGGCCAACGTCCTGACTTTC. Its translation: CASSLNTGANVLTF. The chain links TRBV3-1 (or the pseudogene TRBV3-2) to TRBJ2-6; D unresolved. V dropped 5 bases and J dropped 2 bases, with 7 bases sitting between them. Germline loops: CDR1 LGHDT, CDR2 YNNKEL (reference sequence). CDR3 length: 14 amino acids.

V and J are TRBV7-8 and TRBJ2-7; a weak D match, TRBD2 (5 bases). Trimming left V 5 bases short and J 4 bases short, with 18 bases between. This CDR3 has 15 amino acids. In germline, CDR1 is SGHVS, CDR2 FQNEAQ. The DNA for the CDR3 is TGTGCCAGCAGCCCTCTCCCAGCGGCCCAATACGAGCAGTACTTC. Its translation: CASSPLPAAQYEQYF.

The chain employs TRBV7-2 and TRBJ1-2; D gene ambiguous. CDR1 SGHTA and CDR2 FQGNSA come from the germline V gene. This CDR3 region has 15 residues. Trimming cost V 0 bases and J 6 bases, with 14 bases left between them. CDR3 sequence (DNA): TGTGCCAGCAGCTTAGCGTCGGCCCAGACTAATGGCTACACCTTC. Its protein is CASSLASAQTNGYTF.

V gene TRBV2 combines with J gene TRBJ1-4, with D possibly being TRBD1 (5 bases). The CDR3 sequence is 14 residues long. Germline assignment: CDR1 SNHLY and CDR2 FYNNEI. Trimming removed 5 bases from V and 1 base from J, with 8 bases in between. The CDR3 loop is CASSYQGTNEKLFF. The DNA for the CDR3 is TGTGCCAGCAGTTACCAGGGAACTAATGAAAAACTGTTTTTT.

The V gene is TRBV21-1, the J gene TRBJ1-1. TRBV21-1 is flagged as a pseudogene. The CDR3 contains 14 residues. The CDR3 loop reads CASSKWGARTEAFF. CDR3 nucleotides: TGTGCCAGCAGCAAATGGGGAGCTCGCACTGAAGCTTTCTTT.

This chain joins TRBV11-2 and TRBJ2-7; possible D gene TRBD2, 5 bases. CDR3 length: 14 residues. Germline lookup yields CDR1 SGHAT and CDR2 FQNNGV. Trimming took 3 bases from V and 3 from J, leaving 12 bases between them. CDR3 in amino acids: CASSFGGLDYEQYF. The CDR3 DNA reads as TGTGCCAGCAGCTTTGGCGGGCTGGACTACGAGCAGTACTTC.

The rearrangement uses TRBV7-2 and TRBJ2-5; D perhaps matches TRBD2 (7 bases). The CDR3 contains 13 residues. From germline, CDR1 is SGHTA and CDR2 FQGNSA. V lost 2 bases to trimming and J lost 9 bases, with 13 bases between them. The CDR3 loop is CASSLRLRGPQYF. For the CDR3, the DNA is TGTGCCAGCAGCTTACGCCTGCGGGGGCCCCAGTACTTC.

The chain is built from TRBV7-8 and TRBJ2-6; D possibly corresponds to TRBD1 (6 bases). The germline gives CDR1 SGHVS, CDR2 FQNEAQ. This CDR3 has 19 amino acids. Trimming left V 3 bases short and J 0 bases short, with 18 bases between. The CDR3 sequence: CASSFPGQPIGSGANVLTF. The CDR3 nucleotides read TGTGCCAGCAGCTTCCCCGGACAGCCGATTGGCTCTGGGGCCAACGTCCTGACTTTC.

This sequence joins TRBV7-6 and TRBJ2-1, with 12 bases lining up with TRBD1. CDR1 is SGHVS and CDR2 is FNYEAQ in the germline V gene. The CDR3 is 16 amino acids. The J segment lost 6 bases and the V segment lost 4 bases, leaving 7 bases of the junction unmatched. The CDR3: CASSYGGTGGFNEQFF. As DNA, the CDR3 is TGTGCCAGCAGCTATGGGGGGACAGGGGGCTTCAATGAGCAGTTCTTC.

The CDR3 DNA is TGTGCCAGCAGCAAGGGACAGGGAACCTACGAGCAGTACTTC. Its translation is CASSKGQGTYEQYF. The V gene is TRBV11-2, the J gene TRBJ2-7; 9 bases are shared with TRBD1. From germline, CDR1 is SGHAT and CDR2 FQNNGV. V gave up 5 bases and J gave up 2 bases; unmatched junction bases: 4. The CDR3 loop spans 14 amino acids. Combining the CDR3 with reference TRBV11-2 and TRBJ2-7 gives the whole variable domain EAGVAQSPRYKIIEKRQSVAFWCNPISGHATLYWYQQILGQGPKLLIQFQNNGVVDDSQLPKDRFSAERLKGVDSTLKIQPAKLEDSAVYLCASSKGQGTYEQYFGPGTRLTVT.

This chain links TRBV3-1 (or the pseudogene TRBV3-2) with TRBJ1-4; tentatively, D is TRBD1 (5 bases). This CDR3 comprises 12 residues. Germline lookup yields CDR1 LGHDT and CDR2 YNNKEL (reference sequence). V was trimmed by 1 base and J by 10 bases, leaving 7 bases between them. The CDR3 loop reads CASSQGGGKLFF. DNA for the CDR3: TGTGCCAGCAGCCAAGGGGGCGGAAAACTGTTTTTT.

This clone was seen a few times. The chain carries TRBV19 and TRBJ1-5; D is unresolved. Trimming removed 6 bases from V and 0 bases from J, with 15 bases in between. This CDR3 comprises 16 residues. The V gene's germline CDR1 is LNHDA and CDR2 SQIVND (reference sequence). The CDR3 DNA is TGTGCCAGTAGCTCCGGGAGAACTTATAGCAATCAGCCCCAGCATTTT. It encodes CASSSGRTYSNQPQHF.

The CDR3 bases are TGCGCCAGCAAACAGATAAACAATGAGCAGTTCTTC. Residues: CASKQINNEQFF. The genes are TRBV5-1 and TRBJ2-1, with no clear D. V dropped 6 bases and J dropped 5 bases, with 9 bases sitting between them. This CDR3 region has 12 residues. Germline V lookup: CDR1 SGHRS, CDR2 YFSETQ. Variable domain in full (rest from reference TRBV5-1 and TRBJ2-1): KAGVTQTPRYLIKTRGQQVTLSCSPISGHRSVSWYQQTPGQGLQFLFEYFSETQRNKGNFPGRFSGRQFSNSRSEMNVSTLELGDSALYLCASKQINNEQFFGPGTRLTVL.

This rearrangement joins TRBV5-1 to TRBJ2-2, with 15 positions matching TRBD2. Germline assignment: CDR1 SGHRS and CDR2 YFSETQ. The J segment lost 3 bases and the V segment lost 0 bases, leaving 6 bases of the junction unmatched. The CDR3 totals 19 residues. CDR3 sequence (DNA): TGCGCCAGCAGCTTGGCCCGGACTAGCGGGGGGGCTGACACCGGGGAGCTGTTTTTT. This sequence encodes CASSLARTSGGADTGELFF.

The chain has TRBV7-9 and TRBJ2-7, with 7 bases aligning to TRBD1. CDR3 length equals 13 residues. The germline V gene has CDR1 SEHNR and CDR2 FQNEAQ (reference sequence). V was clipped by 5 bases and J by 6 bases; unmatched bases: 7. The CDR3 DNA follows: TGTGCCAGCAGCCAGGGGGATGGGATCGAGCAGTACTTC. It specifies CASSQGDGIEQYF.

V gene TRBV29-1 combines with J gene TRBJ1-2; 7 bases are shared with TRBD1. Germline V gives CDR1 SQVTM, CDR2 ANQGSEA. The CDR3 is made up of 13 amino acids. J lost 4 bases, V lost 6 bases, and 8 bases had no gene match. The CDR3 region is CSVETGFPYGYTF. The CDR3 region has the DNA TGCAGCGTGGAGACAGGGTTTCCCTATGGCTACACCTTC.

The V and J genes are TRBV9 and TRBJ2-7; D remains ambiguous. Germline-derived CDR1 and CDR2 are SGDLS and YYNGEE. Trimming stripped 4 bases from V and 5 bases from J, with 16 bases between. This CDR3 is 14 amino acids long. The CDR3 DNA follows: TGTGCCAGCAGCCCGTCCCGAGGAGCCAACGAGCAGTACTTC. Protein product: CASSPSRGANEQYF.

This clone was found a few times. The V call is TRBV10-3, the J call TRBJ2-7, with D perhaps TRBD1 (6 bases). CDR1 and CDR2 from the germline V gene are ENHRY and SYGVKD. V shed 2 bases and J shed 7 bases, with 6 bases lying between them. The CDR3 totals 11 residues. CDR3 bases: TGTGCCATCAGTGAGGACAGGGAGCAGTACTTC. This sequence encodes CAISEDREQYF.

This chain joins TRBV9 and TRBJ2-3, with 7 bases lining up with TRBD2. With V trimmed by 4 bases and J by 4 bases, 21 bases remained unmatched. Germline V gene data show CDR1 as SGDLS and CDR2 as YYNGEE. The CDR3 sequence is 19 residues long. The CDR3: CASSPNGRGAGKWADTQYF. The DNA for the CDR3 is TGTGCCAGCAGCCCGAATGGGCGGGGAGCGGGGAAATGGGCAGATACGCAGTATTTT. The complete variable domain, with remaining parts taken from reference TRBV9 and TRBJ2-3, reads DSGVTQTPKHLITATGQRVTLRCSPRSGDLSVYWYQQSLDQGLQFLIQYYNGEERAKGNILERFSAQQFPDLHSELNLSSLELGDSALYFCASSPNGRGAGKWADTQYFGPGTRLTVL.

CDR3 DNA: TGCGCCAGCAGCCCAAGTGAGGCCGGGACTGAAGCTTTCTTT. This translates into CASSPSEAGTEAFF. This chain connects TRBV5-1 to TRBJ1-1; D uncertain. The CDR3 extends over 14 amino acids. V was pared by 4 bases and J by 5 bases, with 15 bases between. Germline-derived CDR1 and CDR2 are SGHRS and YFSETQ.

This chain connects TRBV10-3 to TRBJ1-5; the match to TRBD1 covers 9 bases. V lost 6 bases, J lost 1 base, and 7 bases stayed unmatched. The CDR3 covers 16 residues. Germline V lookup: CDR1 ENHRY, CDR2 SYGVKD. The CDR3 nucleotides are TGTGCCATCAGCTTACAGGGGGCCCTAAGCAATCAGCCCCAGCATTTT. It yields the protein CAISLQGALSNQPQHF.

This clone was detected only once. The chain is built from TRBV5-1 and TRBJ1-2, with 8 bases fitting TRBD1. Losses at the gene ends were 4 bases for V and 5 bases for J; bases not matched to a gene: 10. The CDR3 is 15 amino acids. CDR1 is SGHRS, CDR2 YFSETQ, per germline. The DNA of the CDR3 is TGCGCCAGCAGCGAACGGACAGGGCCAAGGTATGGCTACACCTTC. Protein: CASSERTGPRYGYTF. Complete variable domain (other parts from reference TRBV5-1 and TRBJ1-2): KAGVTQTPRYLIKTRGQQVTLSCSPISGHRSVSWYQQTPGQGLQFLFEYFSETQRNKGNFPGRFSGRQFSNSRSEMNVSTLELGDSALYLCASSERTGPRYGYTFGSGTRLTVV.

The chain has TRBV6-5 and TRBJ2-2; TRBD1 is a possible D gene (5 bases). Germline-derived CDR1 and CDR2 are MNHEY and SVGAGI. The germline V and J ends were trimmed by 6 bases and 8 bases, with 13 bases remaining between them. CDR3 length equals 13 residues. CDR3: CASRTATAGELFF. The CDR3 coding sequence is TGTGCCAGCAGAACGGCGACAGCAGGGGAGCTGTTTTTT.

The chain has TRBV6-4 and TRBJ2-3, with TRBD1 as a possible D gene (6 bases). This CDR3 has 15 amino acids. The germline V and J ends were trimmed by 4 bases and 4 bases, with 15 bases remaining between them. CDR1 and CDR2 from the germline V gene are MRHNA and SNTAGT. CDR3 nucleotides: TGTGCCAGCAGTGTTGGGACATCCCCACCAGATACGCAGTATTTT. The encoded protein is CASSVGTSPPDTQYF.

The chain couples TRBV29-1 to TRBJ2-6; D is possibly TRBD1 (5 bases). Trimming removed 6 bases at V and 1 base at J, with 7 bases between. CDR1 and CDR2 (germline): SQVTM, ANQGSEA. There are 13 residues in the CDR3. CDR3 DNA sequence: TGCAGCGTCGCAGGGTCTGGGGCCAACGTCCTGACTTTC. This sequence encodes CSVAGSGANVLTF.

V and J are TRBV25-1 and TRBJ2-1; 7 bases are a match to TRBD2. Germline V gene data show CDR1 as MGHDK and CDR2 as SYGVNS. This CDR3 region has 15 residues. J lost 1 base, V lost 5 bases, and 5 bases had no gene match. The CDR3 region is CASSSGGGSYNEQFF. The DNA of the CDR3 is TGTGCCAGCAGTAGTGGGGGGGGATCCTACAATGAGCAGTTCTTC. Full variable domain (rest looked up from reference TRBV25-1 and TRBJ2-1): EADIYQTPRYLVIGTGKKITLECSQTMGHDKMYWYQQDPGMELHLIHYSYGVNSTEKGDLSSESTVSRIRTEHFPLTLESARPSHTSQYLCASSSGGGSYNEQFFGPGTRLTVL.

The chain uses TRBV29-1 and TRBJ2-6; tentative D call: TRBD2 (5 bases). V was pared by 0 bases and J by 0 bases, with 15 bases between. This CDR3 is 18 amino acids long. The germline gives CDR1 SQVTM, CDR2 ANQGSEA. CDR3 nucleotide sequence: TGCAGCGTTGAAGAGGGCTACGGACTTTCCTCTGGGGCCAACGTCCTGACTTTC. This encodes CSVEEGYGLSSGANVLTF.